Below, one T cell receptor (beta chain) is given with its context. Its antigen is still unknown. J lost 1 base, V lost 0 bases, and 8 bases had no gene match. CDR3 length: 18 residues. The germline gives CDR1 SGHRS, CDR2 YFSETQ. This entry comes from a study of T cell responses to AZD1222 COVID-19 vaccine. Overall study findings and caveats: Two AZD1222 doses significantly raised spike-specific TCR breadth and depth over controls. At 160-218 and 743-854, vaccine-associated CD4 TCRs were dominant, and they spanned spike. None of the repertoires were sampled until the peak T cell response had passed. The study identified only a handful of AZD1222 recipients as seropositive at baseline.

TCRdb's table, derived via immunoSEQ multiplex PCR, lists solely in-frame clones and lacks some. The sample records under 170,000 clones, 80% to 95% being singletons. The clonotype originates from an adult who received the AZD1222 COVID-19 vaccine. This chain joins TRBV5-1 and TRBJ2-3; TRBD2 agrees at 10 bases. The source material was peripheral blood, sampled 28 days after the second AZD1222 dose. CDR3 sequence reads: CASSLGTSGAGGTDTQYF. The CDR3 DNA is TGCGCCAGCAGCTTGGGGACTAGCGGCGCGGGGGGCACAGATACGCAGTATTTT.